The sequence of this T cell receptor (beta chain) was determined in a study of blood T cell repertoires in COVID-19. Across the whole study: Whether acute or convalescent, the COVID-19 samples came from the United States, Italy and Spain. PBMCs, B-cell-depleted T cells, or T cells were the source of the cDNA or gDNA that made up the material.

In the study's own analysis: How many nucleated cells were present was estimated from reference gene primer amplification. Generated by immunoSEQ multiplex PCR, the TCRdb table keeps only in-frame clones and is missing some. Clonal size and the V and J genes are those of that table, whereas D and trimming came from the DNA. The sample carries 150,000 to 170,000 clones, around 79% recorded once. This clonotype originated in a man older than 75 with acute or convalescent COVID-19. Source material: peripheral blood.

The CDR3 nucleotides are TGTGCCAGCAGGGACAGGGGGCCGAGGGAAAAACTGTTTTTT. Translation: CASRDRGPREKLFF. The rearrangement uses TRBV6-5 and TRBJ1-4; 11 bases are a match to TRBD1. The germline V gene encodes CDR1 MNHEY and CDR2 SVGAGI. CDR3 length: 14 amino acids. Germline trimming cut 6 bases from V and 8 bases from J; bases unmatched to any gene: 5.